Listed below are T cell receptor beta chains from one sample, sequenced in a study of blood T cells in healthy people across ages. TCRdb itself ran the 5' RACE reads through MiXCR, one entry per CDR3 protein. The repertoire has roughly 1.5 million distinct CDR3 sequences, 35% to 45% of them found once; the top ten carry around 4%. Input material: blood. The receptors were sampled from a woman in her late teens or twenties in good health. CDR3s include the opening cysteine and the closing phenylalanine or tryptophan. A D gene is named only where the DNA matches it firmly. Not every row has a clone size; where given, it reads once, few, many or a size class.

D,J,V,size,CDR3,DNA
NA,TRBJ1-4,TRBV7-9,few,CASSPQMSNEKLFF,TGTGCCAGCAGCCCACAGATGTCTAATGAAAAACTGTTTTTT
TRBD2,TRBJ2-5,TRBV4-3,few,CASSQDLASGNQETQYF,TGCGCCAGCAGCCAAGATCTCGCTAGCGGGAATCAAGAGACCCAGTACTTC
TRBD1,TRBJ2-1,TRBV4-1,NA,CASSHRQGDNEQFF,TGCGCCAGCAGCCATAGACAGGGGGACAATGAGCAGTTCTTC
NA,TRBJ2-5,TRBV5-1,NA,CASSPSVGGPETQYF,TGCGCCAGCAGCCCCAGCGTGGGAGGACCAGAGACCCAGTACTTC
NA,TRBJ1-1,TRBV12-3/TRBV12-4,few,CASSLRLAMNTEAFF,TGTGCCAGCAGTTTGAGGTTGGCAATGAACACTGAAGCTTTCTTT
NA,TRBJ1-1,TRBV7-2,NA,CASSPNLRREAFF,TGTGCCAGCAGCCCGAATTTGCGGCGGGAAGCTTTCTTT
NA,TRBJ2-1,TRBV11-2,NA,CASSLAFRSGPWNEQFF,TGTGCCAGCAGCTTAGCGTTCCGGAGCGGTCCGTGGAATGAGCAGTTCTTC
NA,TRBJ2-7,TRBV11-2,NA,CASNAASTYEQYF,TGTGCCAGCAACGCGGCGTCGACCTACGAGCAGTACTTC
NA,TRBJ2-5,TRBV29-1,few,CSVEAGQEGRETQYF,TGCAGCGTTGAAGCCGGTCAGGAGGGGAGAGAGACCCAGTACTTC
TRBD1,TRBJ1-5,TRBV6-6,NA,CASSYILGQDSNQPQHF,TGTGCCAGCAGTTACATCTTGGGACAGGATAGCAATCAGCCCCAGCATTTT
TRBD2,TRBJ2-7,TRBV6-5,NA,CASSTWTSGDNVVQYF,TGTGCCAGCAGTACTTGGACTAGCGGGGATAATGTGGTGCAGTACTTC
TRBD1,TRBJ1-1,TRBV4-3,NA,CASSQTQGAGTEAFF,TGCGCCAGCAGCCAAACGCAGGGGGCCGGGACTGAAGCTTTCTTT
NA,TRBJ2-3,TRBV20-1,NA,CSTPSSEYF,TGCAGTACTCCCTCTAGCGAGTATTTT
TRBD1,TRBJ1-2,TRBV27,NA,CASSSRGLHYGYTF,TGTGCCAGCAGTTCAAGGGGGCTGCACTATGGCTACACCTTC
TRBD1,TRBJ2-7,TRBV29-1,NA,CSVDPGTGSYNEQYF,TGCAGCGTTGACCCCGGGACAGGGAGTTACAATGAGCAGTACTTC
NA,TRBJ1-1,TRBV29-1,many,CSVGWGPNTEAFF,TGCAGCGTGGGCTGGGGGCCGAACACTGAAGCTTTCTTT
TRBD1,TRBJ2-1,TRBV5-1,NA,CATARDRGYNEQFF,TGCGCCACCGCCCGGGACAGGGGTTACAATGAGCAGTTCTTC
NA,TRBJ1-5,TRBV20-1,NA,CSASRELGQPQHF,TGCAGTGCTAGCAGGGAATTGGGACAGCCCCAGCATTTT
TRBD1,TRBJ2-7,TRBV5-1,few,CASSLVDRGGEQYF,TGCGCCAGCAGCTTGGTGGACAGGGGAGGCGAGCAGTACTTC
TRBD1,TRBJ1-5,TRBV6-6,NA,CASSPTGAPPPQHF,TGTGCCAGCAGCCCTACAGGGGCTCCCCCGCCCCAGCATTTT
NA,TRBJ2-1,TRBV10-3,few,CAISEMGQYNEQFF,TGTGCCATCAGCGAGATGGGACAATACAATGAGCAGTTCTTC
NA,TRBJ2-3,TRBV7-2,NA,CASSLLYGTDTQYF,TGTGCCAGCAGCTTATTATACGGCACAGATACGCAGTATTTT
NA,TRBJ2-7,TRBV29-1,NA,CSVANRASYEQYF,TGCAGCGTTGCGAACAGGGCCTCCTACGAGCAGTACTTC
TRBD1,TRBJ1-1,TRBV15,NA,CATSRGTGVWNTEAFF,TGTGCCACCAGCAGAGGGACAGGGGTTTGGAACACTGAAGCTTTCTTT
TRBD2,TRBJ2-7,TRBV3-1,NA,CASSQDPSGRGTYNEQYF,TGTGCCAGCAGCCAAGATCCTAGCGGGAGGGGGACCTACAATGAGCAGTACTTC
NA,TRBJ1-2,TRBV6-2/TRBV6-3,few,CASSDQGSHGYTF,TGTGCCAGCAGTGACCAGGGATCCCACGGCTACACCTTC
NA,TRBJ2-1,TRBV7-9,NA,CASSLETLRGSRDGQFF,TGTGCCAGCAGCTTAGAAACTTTGCGGGGCTCGAGGGATGGGCAGTTCTTC
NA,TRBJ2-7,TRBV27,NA,CASSFGHAGYEQYF,TGTGCCAGCAGTTTTGGGCACGCCGGCTACGAGCAGTACTTC
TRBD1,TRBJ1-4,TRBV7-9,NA,CASSPDRDSNEKLFF,TGTGCCAGCAGCCCCGACCGGGACAGTAATGAAAAACTGTTTTTT
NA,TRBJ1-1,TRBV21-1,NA,CASSARGAFF,TGTGCCAGCAGCGCCAGGGGAGCTTTCTTT
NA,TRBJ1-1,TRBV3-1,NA,CASSPAGTRAFF,TGTGCCAGCAGTCCCGCCGGGACGCGAGCTTTCTTT
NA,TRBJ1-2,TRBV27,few,CASSYKQGVGYTF,TGTGCCAGCAGTTATAAACAGGGAGTTGGCTACACCTTC
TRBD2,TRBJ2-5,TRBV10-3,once,CAIGETSEETQYF,TGTGCCATCGGGGAAACTAGCGAAGAGACCCAGTACTTC
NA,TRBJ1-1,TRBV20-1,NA,CSAQQGNTEAFF,TGCAGTGCTCAACAGGGGAACACTGAAGCTTTCTTT
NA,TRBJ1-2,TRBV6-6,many,CASREYRDGYTF,TGTGCCAGCAGAGAATACAGGGACGGCTACACCTTC
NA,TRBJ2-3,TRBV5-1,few,CASLPGLGTDTQYF,TGCGCCAGCCTCCCAGGGTTGGGGACAGATACGCAGTATTTT
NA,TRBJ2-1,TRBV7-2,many,CASSLGPSSYNEQFF,TGTGCCAGCAGCTTAGGCCCAAGCTCCTACAATGAGCAGTTCTTC
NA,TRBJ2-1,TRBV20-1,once,CSARGGGEHEQFF,TGCAGTGCTAGAGGTGGCGGGGAACACGAGCAGTTCTTC
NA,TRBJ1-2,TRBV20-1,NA,CSARVGTDQGGYTF,TGCAGTGCTAGAGTCGGGACGGACCAAGGAGGCTACACCTTC
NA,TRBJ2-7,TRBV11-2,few,CASSLGGWKQYF,TGTGCCAGCAGCTTAGGAGGGTGGAAGCAGTACTTC
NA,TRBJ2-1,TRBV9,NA,CASSVEGTPYNEQFF,TGTGCCAGCAGCGTTGAGGGGACACCTTACAATGAGCAGTTCTTC
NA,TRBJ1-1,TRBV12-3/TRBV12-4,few,CASSLFGGAEAFF,TGTGCCAGCAGTTTATTTGGGGGGGCTGAAGCTTTCTTT